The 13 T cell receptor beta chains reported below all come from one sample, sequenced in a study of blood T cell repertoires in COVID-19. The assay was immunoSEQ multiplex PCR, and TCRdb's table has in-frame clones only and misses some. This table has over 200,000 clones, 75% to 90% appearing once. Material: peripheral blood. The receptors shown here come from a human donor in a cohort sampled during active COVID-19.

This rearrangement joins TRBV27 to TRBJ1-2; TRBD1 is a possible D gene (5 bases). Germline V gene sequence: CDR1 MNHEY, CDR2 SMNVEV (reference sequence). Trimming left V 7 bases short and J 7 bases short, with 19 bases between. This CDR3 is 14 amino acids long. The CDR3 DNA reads TGTGCCAGCACCGAATTGGGGGGTGGGGCTGGCTACACCTTC. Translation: CASTELGGGAGYTF.

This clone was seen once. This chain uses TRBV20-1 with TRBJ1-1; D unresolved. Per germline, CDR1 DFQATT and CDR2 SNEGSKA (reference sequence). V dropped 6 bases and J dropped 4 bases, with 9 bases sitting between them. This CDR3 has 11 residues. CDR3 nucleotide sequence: TGCAGTGCCGTAGCGGGCACTGAAGCTTTCTTT. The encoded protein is CSAVAGTEAFF.

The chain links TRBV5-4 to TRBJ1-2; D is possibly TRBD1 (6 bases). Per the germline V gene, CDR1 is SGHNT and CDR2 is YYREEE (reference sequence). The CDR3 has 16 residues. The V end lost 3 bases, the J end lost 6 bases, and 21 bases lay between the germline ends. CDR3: CASSWGQGPLPNGYTF. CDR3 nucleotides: TGTGCCAGCAGCTGGGGGCAGGGGCCACTTCCCAATGGCTACACCTTC.

The CDR3 loop is CASSLMAGGYNEQFF. The CDR3 nucleotides read TGTGCCAGCAGCCTAATGGCAGGGGGTTATAATGAGCAGTTCTTC. The J gene is TRBJ2-1, the V gene TRBV11-3, with 7 bases aligning to TRBD1. V trimming: 5 bases; J trimming: 7 bases; junction bases outside the gene matches: 11. The V gene's germline CDR1 is SGHNT and CDR2 YENEEA. The CDR3 totals 15 residues.

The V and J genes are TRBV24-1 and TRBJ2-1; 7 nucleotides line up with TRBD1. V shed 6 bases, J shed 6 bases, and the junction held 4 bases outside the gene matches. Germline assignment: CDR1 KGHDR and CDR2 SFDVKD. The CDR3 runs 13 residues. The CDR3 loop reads CATSLSGGNEQFF. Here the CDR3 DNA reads TGTGCCACCAGTCTTTCAGGGGGCAATGAGCAGTTCTTC.

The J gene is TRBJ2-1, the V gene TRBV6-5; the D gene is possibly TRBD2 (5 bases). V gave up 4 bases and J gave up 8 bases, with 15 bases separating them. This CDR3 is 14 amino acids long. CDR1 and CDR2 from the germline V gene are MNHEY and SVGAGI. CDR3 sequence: CASSLITAVDEQFF. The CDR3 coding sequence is TGTGCCAGCAGTTTGATAACAGCGGTCGATGAGCAGTTCTTC.

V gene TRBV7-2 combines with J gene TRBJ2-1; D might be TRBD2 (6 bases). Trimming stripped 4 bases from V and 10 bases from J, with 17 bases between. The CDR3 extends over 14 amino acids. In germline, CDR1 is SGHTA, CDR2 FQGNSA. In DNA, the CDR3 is TGTGCCAGCAGCTGGACTGGCCCCGGGGGAGAGCAGTTCTTC. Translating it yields CASSWTGPGGEQFF.

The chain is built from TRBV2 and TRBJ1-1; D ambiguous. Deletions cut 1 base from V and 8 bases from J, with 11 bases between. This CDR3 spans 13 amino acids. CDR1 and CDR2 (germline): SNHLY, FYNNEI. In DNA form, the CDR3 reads TGTGCCAGCAGTGAAGAAGCGGCCGGAGAAGCTTTCTTT. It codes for CASSEEAAGEAFF. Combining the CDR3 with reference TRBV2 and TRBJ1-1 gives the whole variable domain EPEVTQTPSHQVTQMGQEVILRCVPISNHLYFYWYRQILGQKVEFLVSFYNNEISEKSEIFDDQFSVERPDGSNFTLKIRSTKLEDSAMYFCASSEEAAGEAFFGQGTRLTVV.

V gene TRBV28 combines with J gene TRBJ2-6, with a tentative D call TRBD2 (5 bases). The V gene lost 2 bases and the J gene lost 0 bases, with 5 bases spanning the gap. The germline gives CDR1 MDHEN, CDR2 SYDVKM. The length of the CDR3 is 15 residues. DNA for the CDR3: TGTGCCAGCAGTTTAGGAGGCTCTGGGGCCAACGTCCTGACTTTC. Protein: CASSLGGSGANVLTF.

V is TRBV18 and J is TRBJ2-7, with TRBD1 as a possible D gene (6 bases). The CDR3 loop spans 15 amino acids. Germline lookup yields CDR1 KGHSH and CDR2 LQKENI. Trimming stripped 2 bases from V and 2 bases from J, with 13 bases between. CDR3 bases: TGTGCCAGCTCACCAACGAGGACAGCTACCTACGAGCAGTACTTC. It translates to CASSPTRTATYEQYF.

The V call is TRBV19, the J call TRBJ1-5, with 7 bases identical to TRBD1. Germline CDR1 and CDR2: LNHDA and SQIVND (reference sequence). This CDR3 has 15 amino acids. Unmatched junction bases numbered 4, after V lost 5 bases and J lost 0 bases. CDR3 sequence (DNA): TGTGCCAGTAGTCCACAGGGGTATAGCAATCAGCCCCAGCATTTT. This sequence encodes CASSPQGYSNQPQHF.

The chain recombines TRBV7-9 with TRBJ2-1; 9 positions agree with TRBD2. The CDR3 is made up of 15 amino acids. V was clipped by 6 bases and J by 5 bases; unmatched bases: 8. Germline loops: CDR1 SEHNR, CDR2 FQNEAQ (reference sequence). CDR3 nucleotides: TGTGCCAGCAGTCCCCCAGCGGGGGGCCACAATGAGCAGTTCTTC. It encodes CASSPPAGGHNEQFF.

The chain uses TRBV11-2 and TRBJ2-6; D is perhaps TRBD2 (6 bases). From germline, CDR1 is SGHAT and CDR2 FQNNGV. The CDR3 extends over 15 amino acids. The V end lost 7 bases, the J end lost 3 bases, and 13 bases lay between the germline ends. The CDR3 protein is CASIQWGLGANVLTF. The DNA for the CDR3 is TGTGCCAGCATACAATGGGGACTTGGGGCCAACGTCCTGACTTTC.